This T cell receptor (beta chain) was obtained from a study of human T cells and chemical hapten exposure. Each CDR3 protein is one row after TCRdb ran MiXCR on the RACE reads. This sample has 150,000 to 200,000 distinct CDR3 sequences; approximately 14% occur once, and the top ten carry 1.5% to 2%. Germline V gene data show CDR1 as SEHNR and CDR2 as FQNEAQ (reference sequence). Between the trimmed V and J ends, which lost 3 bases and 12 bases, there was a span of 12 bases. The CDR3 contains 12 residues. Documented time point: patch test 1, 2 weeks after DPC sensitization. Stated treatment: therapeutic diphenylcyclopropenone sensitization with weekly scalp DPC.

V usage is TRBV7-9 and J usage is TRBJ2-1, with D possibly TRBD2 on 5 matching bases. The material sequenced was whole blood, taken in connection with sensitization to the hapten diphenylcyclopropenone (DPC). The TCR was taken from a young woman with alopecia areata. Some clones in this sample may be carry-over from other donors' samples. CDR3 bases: TGTGCCAGCAGCTTCACCCAAGAGGGGCAGTTCTTC. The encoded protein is CASSFTQEGQFF. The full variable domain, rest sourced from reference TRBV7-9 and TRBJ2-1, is DTGVSQNPRHKITKRGQNVTFRCDPISEHNRLYWYRQTLGQGPEFLTYFQNEAQLEKSRLLSDRFSAERPKGSFSTLEIQRTEQGDSAMYLCASSFTQEGQFFGPGTRLTVL.